The 10 T cell receptor beta chains below come from one sample, sequenced in a study of spatial heterogeneity in lung cancer. Time point of the sample: sample taken at primary tumor resection. TCRdb independently ran MiXCR on the 5' RACE reads; one entry per CDR3 protein. Of roughly 80,000 distinct CDR3 sequences detected, under 8.5% appear once; the ten largest clones hold 6.8%. This specimen was PBMCs, taken at surgery. Receptors were obtained from a male donor with early-stage non-small cell lung cancer.

This clonotype was seen a handful of times. The chain links TRBV30 to TRBJ1-5, with D possibly being TRBD1 (5 bases). This CDR3 region has 13 residues. From germline, CDR1 is GTSNPN and CDR2 SVGIG (reference sequence). Trimming shortened V by 8 bases and J by 4 bases, and 15 bases separated the two germline ends. Written as DNA, the CDR3 is TGTGCCGGGGCACCGGGGCCTAATCAGCCCCAGCATTTT. Translation gives CAGAPGPNQPQHF. The full variable domain, completed using reference TRBV30 and TRBJ1-5, is SQTIHQWPATLVQPVGSPLSLECTVEGTSNPNLYWYRQAAGRGLQLLFYSVGIGQISSEVPQNLSASRPQDRQFILSSKKLLLSDSGFYLCAGAPGPNQPQHFGDGTRLSIL.

This clonotype was seen repeatedly, ten times or more. The chain carries TRBV7-2 and TRBJ2-1; D is unclear. The V gene lost 5 bases and the J gene lost 8 bases, with 19 bases spanning the gap. Germline CDR1 reads SGHTA; CDR2 reads FQGNSA. The length of the CDR3 is 15 residues. For the CDR3, the DNA is TGTGCCAGCAGCGCCGCCGGCGCCCGAGACTATGAGCAGTTCTTC. This encodes CASSAAGARDYEQFF.

This clonotype was recorded at least ten times. The rearrangement uses TRBV7-9 and TRBJ1-2; D gene uncertain. V was clipped by 1 base and J by 2 bases, with 8 bases between them. The CDR3 spans 14 residues. Germline CDR1 reads SEHNR; CDR2 reads FQNEAQ (reference sequence). The CDR3 protein is CASSLVEVNYGYTF. CDR3 DNA sequence: TGTGCCAGCAGCTTAGTAGAAGTAAACTATGGCTACACCTTC.

V gene TRBV14 combines with J gene TRBJ1-1; the D gene is possibly TRBD1 (5 bases). The CDR3 loop spans 13 amino acids. Germline V lookup: CDR1 SGHDN, CDR2 FVKESK. Trimming removed 0 bases at V and 4 bases at J, with 6 bases between. CDR3 sequence: CASSQEGVTEAFF. The CDR3 nucleotides are TGTGCCAGCAGCCAAGAGGGGGTCACTGAAGCTTTCTTT.

This clonotype came up a few times. This chain links TRBV7-3 with TRBJ2-3; D unresolved. V lost 5 bases and J lost 5, with 11 bases in between. Per germline, CDR1 SGHTA and CDR2 FQGTGA. The CDR3 consists of 13 residues. The CDR3 DNA reads TGTGCCAGCAGCCTGGACCCGCAAGATACGCAGTATTTT. Translating it yields CASSLDPQDTQYF. Using reference TRBV7-3 and TRBJ2-3 for the parts outside the CDR3, the full variable domain is GAGVSQTPSNKVTEKGKYVELRCDPISGHTALYWYRQSLGQGPEFLIYFQGTGAADDSGLPNDRFFAVRPEGSVSTLKIQRTERGDSAVYLCASSLDPQDTQYFGPGTRLTVL.

This clonotype was detected many times. The rearrangement uses TRBV10-1 and TRBJ1-5; 9 bases align to TRBD1. The CDR3 has 14 amino acids. Germline V gene sequence: CDR1 WNHNN, CDR2 SYGVQD (reference sequence). V gave up 3 bases and J gave up 6 bases; unmatched junction bases: 3. The CDR3 nucleotides read TGCGCCAGCAGTGACACGGACAGGGGTCAGCCCCAGCATTTT. Amino acid sequence: CASSDTDRGQPQHF.

This clonotype was recorded at least ten times. The V and J genes are TRBV7-9 and TRBJ2-7; possible D gene TRBD2, 5 bases. Germline CDR1 and CDR2: SEHNR and FQNEAQ (reference sequence). V dropped 5 bases and J dropped 3 bases, with 11 bases sitting between them. The CDR3 is made up of 13 amino acids. Written as DNA, the CDR3 is TGTGCCAGCAGCGGTCAGAGGGTCTACGAGCAGTACTTC. This encodes CASSGQRVYEQYF.

This clonotype appeared a few times. This sequence joins TRBV10-3 and TRBJ1-6; D possibly corresponds to TRBD1 (6 bases). Germline V gene data show CDR1 as ENHRY and CDR2 as SYGVKD. There are 13 residues in the CDR3. Trimming took off 10 bases at V and 4 bases at J, with 11 bases between the two ends. Here the CDR3 reads CANRDTYNSPLHF. The CDR3 DNA reads as TGTGCCAACCGGGACACATATAATTCACCCCTCCACTTT.

This rearrangement joins TRBV12-3 or TRBV12-4 to TRBJ1-2, with D tentatively TRBD1 (6 bases). The CDR3 extends over 13 amino acids. V lost 3 bases to trimming and J lost 4 bases, with 9 bases between them. The CDR3 loop reads CASSFGTIYGYTF. CDR3 in DNA: TGTGCCAGCAGTTTTGGGACAATCTATGGCTACACCTTC.

In its sample, this clonotype was seen a few times. V gene TRBV19 combines with J gene TRBJ2-7; possible D gene TRBD2, 6 bases. Between the trimmed V and J ends, which lost 8 bases and 3 bases, there was a span of 17 bases. Per germline, CDR1 LNHDA and CDR2 SQIVND (reference sequence). This CDR3 is built from 14 residues. Here the CDR3 DNA reads TGTGCCAGTTCTCAGGACGGGGACTTCTACGAGCAGTACTTC. Protein sequence: CASSQDGDFYEQYF.